This TCR beta chain appears in the sequencing data of a study of T cell responses to AZD1222 COVID-19 vaccine. The CDR3 has 16 amino acids. V was trimmed by 2 bases and J by 3 bases, leaving 14 bases between them. CDR1 is MNHNS, CDR2 SASEGT, per germline. Assay used: immunoSEQ multiplex PCR; TCRdb lists only in-frame clones, some missing. Counted here are 86,000 or so clones, around nine tenths occurring once; the ten biggest clones make up 11%. About this clone: Its specificity is not known.

Study findings and constraints: Reportedly, close to half of spike-specific TCRs are directed against unmutated variant regions. The sample set comprised mostly white British donors with more females, and clonal diversity was possibly underestimated.

The analysis combined second doses at about 4 or about 12 weeks. This TCR came from an adult who received the AZD1222 COVID-19 vaccine. The chain combines TRBV6-1 with TRBJ2-1; D call uncertain. Here the sequenced sample was peripheral blood, taken 28 days after the second AZD1222 dose. CDR3 in amino acids: CASSEPTNGFYNEQFF. As DNA, the CDR3 is TGTGCCAGCAGTGAACCTACGAACGGATTCTACAATGAGCAGTTCTTC.